What follows is one T cell receptor beta chain and its context. Its antigen is currently not known. Per-nucleotide qualities are absent, and no much larger clonotype sits a single base away. Taken from cysteine to phenylalanine, the CDR3 has 17 residues. CDR3 DNA is the only sequence kept; it has 51 bases, read in frame from the first base. At the junction V is shortened by 3 bases and J by 2 bases, with 19 bases in between. For CDR1 and CDR2, the germline V gene (reference sequence) lists LNHDA and SQIVND. This sample was included in a study of shared clonotypes between healthy human individuals (TCRdb year 2020). About the full investigation: Two women and three men aged 18 to 49 years were included in the cohort. Blood TCR repertoires of roughly five healthy adults were deeply sequenced to estimate repertoire size and the extent of clonotype sharing between individuals. Each donor's leukapheresis produced roughly between roughly 0.85 and 9.5 billion PBMCs. To increase sequencing depth and limit assay-specific biases, different laboratories used diverse techniques to prepare libraries and sequence TCR repertoires. For each donor, CD4 naive and CD4 memory were each given three plates, CD8 naive was given two plates, and CD8 memory was given one plate.

Using the deep immunoSEQ assay, multiplex PCR amplified TCR CDR3 regions from genomic DNA. Extracted genomic DNA from each cell subset was distributed evenly across all wells of several immunoSEQ 96-well plates, and each plate was treated as a replicate. For sorted subsets, around 200 ng genomic DNA, equal to 30,000 to 35,000 T cell genomes, was loaded into each replicate PCR. Purified libraries were measured with a Qubit 3.0 fluorometer, size-checked on a Bioanalyzer 2100, and measured again with the KAPA Library Quantification kit. Each immunoSEQ 96-well plate was sequenced on its own single-read 150-cycle Illumina NextSeq 550 flow cell. The authors' analysis ran thus. Because the immunoSEQ output included only junctional sequences and no quality scores, the filtering could not be the same as the filtering used for full-length reads. To assign V/J genes and CDR3, sequences were annotated against IMGT germline references using PyIR, a Python wrapper for IgBLAST v1.9. Reads with weak V/J assignments (E-value above 1e-6), missing CDR3, stop codons, out-of-frame junctions, or ambiguous translated residues were removed. A V3J clonotype was defined by an identical inferred V gene, J gene, and CDR3 amino acid sequence. To compute the percentage overlap between repertoires, the number of shared unique clonotypes was divided by the size of the smaller repertoire. Repertoire richness was assessed with RTK rarefaction, the Chao1 estimator, and Recon v2.1 estimates of unobserved clonotypes. For all TCRbeta clonotypes obtained by the gDNA method from a few donors, generation probabilities were computed with OLGA. Entries here come from immuneACCESS through TCRdb and include only in-frame sequences with V and J called. Some clones fail to appear in such tables; in the studies checked, an unresolved V gene covers under half of the shortfall, and the cause of the remainder is unknown. V, J and clone size are those of that table, while D and trimming were read from the DNA. This sample is represented by over 1.4 million clones; more than 95% of them were singletons. Of the sample, over 1% is held by the ten largest clones.

The donors were healthy, HIV-negative adults who had no recently reported acute infections or vaccinations. Every donor was a Caucasian adult living in Nashville, Tennessee, USA. CD4+ T cells were enriched through magnetic negative selection, after which naive cells were positively selected on CD45RA and the remaining negative fraction served as the memory subset. Blood was obtained by leukapheresis, after which PBMCs were separated by Ficoll-Histopaque density gradient centrifugation and cryopreserved in liquid nitrogen vapor phase. Analytical flow cytometry was used to check the purity and quantity of each magnetically sorted T cell population. From each sorted fraction, genomic DNA was isolated and quantified by UV absorbance on a Nanodrop 2000c. The investigation overall reported the following: Only blood was sampled, and tissue TCR repertoires likely differ from those in blood. Higher generation probabilities were observed for clonotypes shared by all four sorted-subset donors than for non-shared clonotypes. Pairwise subsampling led to the expectation that sequencing depth would affect the degree of clonotype sharing among donors. Estimated clonotype richness was generally larger for naive than for memory subsets. When a few donors were compared, the shared fraction of clonotypes was about 5.5% for naive CD4, 3% to 4% for naive CD8, 2% to 2.5% for memory CD4, and less than 0.5% for memory CD8. Even with the large sequencing depth, rarefaction of the sorted-subset datasets indicated that sequencing was incomplete. The small number of donors limited the genetic and exposure-history diversity represented.

The specimen was naive CD4+ T cells sorted from blood. The cell subset or site label, read with the paper, signifies: CD45RA+ positively selected. This clonotype was sampled from a man in his thirties or forties in good health. Recombination connected TRBV19 to TRBJ1-2; possibly the D gene is TRBD1, per 6 matching bases. The CDR3 reads as follows: CASSISGGRGLNYGYTF. The base sequence is TGTGCCAGTAGTATTTCCGGGGGCCGAGGTCTGAACTATGGCTACACCTTC.